This T cell receptor (beta chain) was retrieved from a study of T-cell memory formation after mild COVID-19. Whole-study results and caveats: Whether second-wave clones peaking at day 37 were SARS-CoV-2 specific went unconfirmed.

From the 5' RACE reads, TCRdb called clonotypes with MiXCR, one entry per CDR3 protein. The repertoire holds 450,000 to 650,000 distinct CDR3 sequences, with about 20% as singletons. The germline V gene encodes CDR1 MNHEY and CDR2 SVGAGI. The CDR3 has 14 residues. Trimming removed 2 bases from V and 4 bases from J, with 11 bases in between. This clonotype has just a few counts. The target antigen is unknown. The sequencing input was PBMCs or a T cell subset sorted from them (not recorded which). This TCR was sampled from an adult woman who had mild COVID-19 (a few samples of this study predate the infection). Cell type and time point are not known. The chain recombines TRBV6-5 with TRBJ1-1; weak D call: TRBD1 (5 bases). Written as DNA, the CDR3 is TGTGCCAGCAGTTACGGGGGGACCCCCACTGAAGCTTTCTTT. Protein product: CASSYGGTPTEAFF.